This T cell receptor (beta chain) was profiled in a study of read filtering for tumor transcriptome and immune sequencing. Trimming removed 0 bases from V and 3 bases from J, with 7 bases in between. The CDR3 runs 13 residues. Germline assignment: CDR1 DFQATT and CDR2 SNEGSKA (reference sequence). Molecular barcoded adaptors covering alpha/delta and beta/gamma chains were used on roughly 400 ng RNA. In TCRdb, the reads were re-called with MiXCR into one record per CDR3 protein. The sample has 75,000 to 95,000 distinct CDR3 sequences, 9% to 15% seen once. This clonotype appeared many times. What it binds is unknown. Points from the study as a whole: Dropping single-read clonotypes raised IR-seq and RNA-seq shared-clonotype correlation.

This receptor was obtained from a donor at least 40 years old with multiple myeloma. The chain recombines TRBV20-1 with TRBJ2-3; no definite D call. Input material: a population of CD138-negative cells sorted from bone marrow. Here the CDR3 DNA reads TGCAGTGCTAGAGATCCCCCTACAGATACGCAGTATTTT. This encodes CSARDPPTDTQYF.